Listed here are 23 T cell receptor beta chains from one sample, sequenced in a study of blood T cell repertoires in COVID-19. Assay used: immunoSEQ multiplex PCR; TCRdb lists only in-frame clones, some missing. The repertoire includes roughly 120,000 clones, 70% to 90% of them detected once, and around 3.3% sits in the top ten. The sample comprised peripheral blood. The receptors come from a man aged 35 to 55 with acute or convalescent COVID-19.

This clone was detected once. This chain links TRBV12-2 with TRBJ1-1; the table's D call of TRBD1 was not tested on the DNA. TRBV12-2 is designated a pseudogene. The CDR3 is made up of 17 amino acids. This chain's CDR3 is CASRLSARTGMNTEAFF. The CDR3 DNA reads as TGTGCAAGTCGCTTATCAGCACGGACAGGGATGAACACTGAAGCTTTCTTT.

The V and J genes are TRBV3-1 (or the pseudogene TRBV3-2) and TRBJ2-5; a possible D gene is TRBD1 (7 bases). Deletions cut 0 bases from V and 5 bases from J, with 16 bases between. Germline loops: CDR1 LGHDT, CDR2 YNNKEL (reference sequence). The CDR3 loop spans 16 amino acids. The CDR3 DNA follows: TGTGCCAGCAGCCAAGACCAGGGGGAGGAGAGGGAGACCCAGTACTTC. Translation: CASSQDQGEERETQYF.

DNA for the CDR3: TGTGCCAGCAGCTCAGTGGTCGGGACCGGGGAGCTGTTTTTT. Its translation: CASSSVVGTGELFF. The chain has TRBV7-2 and TRBJ2-2; D unresolved. The CDR3 sequence is 14 residues long. Germline assignment: CDR1 SGHTA and CDR2 FQGNSA. Trimming left V 4 bases short and J 5 bases short, with 11 bases between. The whole variable domain, remainder taken from reference TRBV7-2 and TRBJ2-2, is GAGVSQSPSNKVTEKGKDVELRCDPISGHTALYWYRQSLGQGLEFLIYFQGNSAPDKSGLPSDRFSAERTGGSVSTLTIQRTQQEDSAVYLCASSSVVGTGELFFGEGSRLTVL.

V gene TRBV6-6 combines with J gene TRBJ1-4; a weak D match, TRBD1 (5 bases). The CDR3 is 16 amino acids. Germline CDR1 and CDR2: MNHNY and SVGAGI (reference sequence). Trimming took off 7 bases at V and 6 bases at J, with 21 bases between the two ends. CDR3 residues: CASIHDLRDYDEKLFF. DNA of the CDR3: TGTGCCAGCATTCACGATTTACGGGACTATGATGAAAAACTGTTTTTT.

V and J are TRBV25-1 and TRBJ2-1; 8 positions match TRBD1. The CDR3 runs 15 residues. The J segment lost 3 bases and the V segment lost 4 bases, leaving 5 bases of the junction unmatched. Germline assignment: CDR1 MGHDK and CDR2 SYGVNS. CDR3 residues: CASSGDRHYYNEQFF. CDR3 coding DNA: TGTGCCAGCAGTGGGGACAGGCATTACTACAATGAGCAGTTCTTC.

This rearrangement joins TRBV21-1 to TRBJ2-3; the table calls TRBD2, which could not be checked here. TRBV21-1 is noted as a pseudogene. The length of the CDR3 is 18 residues. This CDR3 is CASSKLVLGGGFTDTQYF. CDR3 nucleotides: TGTGCCAGCAGCAAATTGGTTCTCGGGGGGGGTTTCACAGATACGCAGTATTTT.

The V gene is TRBV7-6, the J gene TRBJ2-3; 7 bases align to TRBD1. Trimming cost V 3 bases and J 6 bases; bases outside gene matches: 9. CDR3 length equals 15 residues. Germline V gene lookup returns CDR1 SGHVS and CDR2 FNYEAQ. CDR3 sequence reads: CASSLTDRVADTQYF. CDR3 DNA: TGTGCCAGCAGCTTGACAGACAGGGTAGCTGATACGCAGTATTTT.

This clone was counted between two and nine times. The chain carries TRBV7-8 and TRBJ1-5, with D unresolved. CDR3 length: 15 residues. Germline CDR1 reads SGHVS; CDR2 reads FQNEAQ. Trimming pared 2 bases from V and 0 bases from J, leaving 8 bases between. The CDR3 nucleotides read TGTGCCAGCAGCTTATTTACTATTAGCAATCAGCCCCAGCATTTT. Translation gives CASSLFTISNQPQHF.

The chain joins TRBV27 to TRBJ1-2; no firm D call. CDR1 is MNHEY, CDR2 SMNVEV, per germline (reference sequence). V lost 5 bases and J lost 4, with 23 bases in between. There are 17 residues in the CDR3. CDR3 sequence: CASSPLRLVRESYGYTF. The DNA for the CDR3 is TGTGCCAGCAGTCCCCTCCGACTGGTCCGCGAGAGCTATGGCTACACCTTC.

V is TRBV6-5 and J is TRBJ2-7, with D uncertain. Germline CDR1 is MNHEY and CDR2 is SVGAGI. The germline V and J ends were trimmed by 6 bases and 0 bases, with 12 bases remaining between them. The CDR3 has 14 residues. The DNA of the CDR3 is TGTGCCAGCAGCCTTGACTCCCTCTCCTACGAGCAGTACTTC. It translates to CASSLDSLSYEQYF.

J is TRBJ2-4 and V is TRBV13; D perhaps matches TRBD2 (5 bases). In germline, CDR1 is PRHDT, CDR2 FYEKMQ (reference sequence). V dropped 4 bases and J dropped 0 bases, with 16 bases sitting between them. This CDR3 is built from 17 residues. CDR3: CASSSNPGKLAKNIQYF. The CDR3 coding sequence is TGTGCCAGCAGCTCAAACCCCGGGAAACTAGCCAAAAACATTCAGTACTTC.

The chain joins TRBV7-9 to TRBJ2-3; the D is unclear. CDR1 and CDR2 from the germline V gene are SEHNR and FQNEAQ (reference sequence). Deletions cut 5 bases from V and 0 bases from J, with 12 bases between. This CDR3 spans 15 amino acids. The CDR3 nucleotides are TGTGCCAGCAGCGAATACGGTACTAGCACAGATACGCAGTATTTT. Translating it yields CASSEYGTSTDTQYF. The full variable domain, its missing parts supplied by reference TRBV7-9 and TRBJ2-3, is DTGVSQNPRHKITKRGQNVTFRCDPISEHNRLYWYRQTLGQGPEFLTYFQNEAQLEKSRLLSDRFSAERPKGSFSTLEIQRTEQGDSAMYLCASSEYGTSTDTQYFGPGTRLTVL.

This rearrangement joins TRBV24-1 to TRBJ2-3; the match to TRBD1 covers 7 bases. Germline V gives CDR1 KGHDR, CDR2 SFDVKD. This CDR3 has 16 residues. V shed 0 bases and J 1 base; nucleotides not matched to a gene: 3. CDR3 sequence reads: CATSDLRDSGTDTQYF. The CDR3, as DNA: TGTGCCACCAGTGATTTGCGGGACAGCGGCACAGATACGCAGTATTTT.

The rearrangement joins TRBV5-1 to TRBJ2-3; TRBD2 matches 12 bases. Germline V lookup: CDR1 SGHRS, CDR2 YFSETQ. V was clipped by 7 bases and J by 3 bases; unmatched bases: 9. The CDR3 is 16 residues long. In nucleotides, the CDR3 is TGCGCCAGCTCTTGGAGACTAGCGGGGGAAACAGATACGCAGTATTTT. This encodes CASSWRLAGETDTQYF.

The V and J genes are TRBV30 and TRBJ1-3, with a tentative D call TRBD1 (5 bases). The V end lost 3 bases, the J end lost 1 base, and 13 bases lay between the germline ends. This CDR3 region has 15 residues. Per the germline V gene, CDR1 is GTSNPN and CDR2 is SVGIG (reference sequence). This CDR3 reads CAWRHSRVSGNTIYF. CDR3 coding DNA: TGTGCCTGGAGGCACAGCAGGGTATCTGGAAACACCATATATTTT.

The J gene is TRBJ2-1, the V gene TRBV7-2, with 7 bases lining up with TRBD2. CDR3 length equals 15 residues. V was clipped by 2 bases and J by 9 bases; unmatched bases: 10. Germline CDR1 is SGHTA and CDR2 is FQGNSA. The CDR3 DNA reads TGTGCCAGCAGCTTATCGGGGGGATGGAGGAGTGAGCAGTTCTTC. It encodes CASSLSGGWRSEQFF.

The chain is built from TRBV28 and TRBJ1-4; TRBD1 agrees at 7 bases. The germline V gene encodes CDR1 MDHEN and CDR2 SYDVKM. CDR3 size: 15 residues. V dropped 5 bases and J dropped 4; count of bases not matched to a gene: 7. CDR3 sequence reads: CASSPRDSVNEKLFF. Here the CDR3 DNA reads TGTGCCAGCAGTCCTAGGGACAGCGTTAATGAAAAACTGTTTTTT.

V is TRBV21-1 and J is TRBJ1-2; the listed D gene, TRBD1, was not tested against the DNA. TRBV21-1 is a known pseudogene. This CDR3 region has 13 residues. The CDR3 region has the DNA TGTGCCAGCAGCATGGGACAGGGCTACGGCTACACCTTC. It translates to CASSMGQGYGYTF.

The chain carries TRBV6-1 and TRBJ2-7, with 11 bases lining up with TRBD2. The CDR3 has 16 amino acids. With 2 bases clipped from V and 6 bases from J, the junction kept 9 bases outside the gene matches. Germline assignment: CDR1 MNHNS and CDR2 SASEGT. This CDR3 is CASSEPRLAGSREQYF. In DNA, the CDR3 is TGTGCCAGCAGTGAACCACGACTAGCGGGGAGCCGCGAGCAGTACTTC.

J is TRBJ1-4 and V is TRBV7-9; 7 bases map to TRBD1. The CDR3 has 13 amino acids. J was trimmed by 8 bases and V by 5 bases; bases with no gene match: 5. The germline CDR1 and CDR2 sequences are SEHNR and FQNEAQ (reference sequence). CDR3: CASSPPDREKLFF. The CDR3 DNA follows: TGTGCCAGCAGCCCCCCGGACAGGGAAAAACTGTTTTTT.

This chain links TRBV13 with TRBJ2-3; no reliable D call. This CDR3 region has 15 residues. The V end was cut by 2 bases, the J end by 1 base, with 10 bases between. CDR1 is PRHDT, CDR2 FYEKMQ, per germline (reference sequence). In DNA form, the CDR3 reads TGTGCCAGCAGCTTAACTGAGTTAGGCACAGATACGCAGTATTTT. Its protein product is CASSLTELGTDTQYF.

This sequence joins TRBV24-1 and TRBJ2-5; 10 nucleotides match TRBD2. This CDR3 contains 17 residues. V dropped 1 base and J dropped 5; count of bases not matched to a gene: 9. Germline loops: CDR1 KGHDR, CDR2 SFDVKD. CDR3 DNA sequence: TGTGCCACCAGTGATTTCCCGGCTAGCGGGGGCTGGGAGACCCAGTACTTC. Protein product: CATSDFPASGGWETQYF.

The rearrangement links TRBV6-5 to TRBJ1-2; 7 bases map to TRBD1. The V and J ends lost 7 bases and 4 bases, in that order; junction bases with no gene match: 6. This CDR3 comprises 13 residues. Germline V gene lookup returns CDR1 MNHEY and CDR2 SVGAGI. Written as DNA, the CDR3 is TGTGCCAGCATTCCCCCAGGGGGCTATGGCTACACCTTC. Translated, it gives CASIPPGGYGYTF.